Each of the 25 T cell receptor beta chains below was sequenced from the same sample in a study of cytomegalovirus exposure and HLA in healthy donors. The study ran its PCR with 60 Vbeta and 13 Jbeta primers. TCRdb's copy holds only in-frame clones and misses some; the assay was immunoSEQ multiplex PCR. The sample carries more than 130,000 clones, approximately 77% recorded once. The sample comprised PBMCs. The receptors shown here come from a woman between 45 and 60 years old in good health and CMV-seronegative.

The genes are TRBV11-2 and TRBJ1-5, with 7 positions matching TRBD1. The CDR3 has 14 amino acids. J gave up 1 base and V 3 bases, and 0 bases lay outside the gene matches. In germline, CDR1 is SGHAT, CDR2 FQNNGV. The CDR3 protein is CASSLDRSNQPQHF. CDR3 bases: TGTGCCAGCAGCTTGGACAGGAGCAATCAGCCCCAGCATTTT. Full variable domain (missing parts from reference TRBV11-2 and TRBJ1-5): EAGVAQSPRYKIIEKRQSVAFWCNPISGHATLYWYQQILGQGPKLLIQFQNNGVVDDSQLPKDRFSAERLKGVDSTLKIQPAKLEDSAVYLCASSLDRSNQPQHFGDGTRLSIL.

This chain uses TRBV5-4 with TRBJ1-2; maybe TRBD1 (6 bases). The CDR3 extends over 15 amino acids. Trimming stripped 0 bases from V and 7 bases from J, with 16 bases between. The germline V gene has CDR1 SGHNT and CDR2 YYREEE (reference sequence). In nucleotides, the CDR3 is TGTGCCAGCAGCTTGGAGGGGGGGTTAGGAGTTGGCTACACCTTC. As protein: CASSLEGGLGVGYTF.

The chain links TRBV28 to TRBJ1-1, with D possibly being TRBD1 (6 bases). Trimming pared 4 bases from V and 1 base from J, leaving 16 bases between. The germline gives CDR1 MDHEN, CDR2 SYDVKM. The length of the CDR3 is 16 residues. CDR3 coding DNA: TGTGCCAGCAGTTACCCCACAGGGATTTCGAACACTGAAGCTTTCTTT. It encodes CASSYPTGISNTEAFF. The variable domain in full, with the rest retrieved from reference TRBV28 and TRBJ1-1, is DVKVTQSSRYLVKRTGEKVFLECVQDMDHENMFWYRQDPGLGLRLIYFSYDVKMKEKGDIPEGYSVSREKKERFSLILESASTNQTSMYLCASSYPTGISNTEAFFGQGTRLTVV.

J is TRBJ1-4 and V is TRBV19, with 11 positions matching TRBD1. The CDR3 contains 15 residues. Per the germline V gene, CDR1 is LNHDA and CDR2 is SQIVND (reference sequence). The V segment lost 5 bases and the J segment 7 bases; nucleotides outside the gene matches: 6. Here the CDR3 DNA reads TGTGCCAGTAGTCTCGGACAGGGGGCCGGTGAAAAACTGTTTTTT. This translates into CASSLGQGAGEKLFF.

V and J are TRBV5-4 and TRBJ2-7; 7 bases are shared with TRBD1. V was clipped by 1 base and J by 3 bases; unmatched bases: 4. The V gene's germline CDR1 is SGHNT and CDR2 YYREEE (reference sequence). The CDR3 is 14 residues long. This chain's CDR3 is CASSLPGGFYEQYF. For the CDR3, the DNA is TGTGCCAGCAGCTTGCCAGGGGGATTCTACGAGCAGTACTTC.

V gene TRBV9 combines with J gene TRBJ1-2, with 8 bases lining up with TRBD1. Germline trimming cut 0 bases from V and 7 bases from J; bases unmatched to any gene: 8. Germline CDR1 SGDLS, CDR2 YYNGEE. The CDR3 extends over 15 amino acids. CDR3 coding DNA: TGTGCCAGCAGCGTAGCAGGACAGGGTTCGTTTGGCTACACCTTC. It encodes CASSVAGQGSFGYTF.

The chain has TRBV7-8 and TRBJ2-3; maybe TRBD2 (7 bases). The CDR3 spans 15 residues. V shed 5 bases and J shed 1 base, with 13 bases lying between them. Germline V gene data show CDR1 as SGHVS and CDR2 as FQNEAQ. The CDR3 nucleotides are TGTGCCAGCAGCCCGGAGGGGGGGCGCACAGATACGCAGTATTTT. Residues: CASSPEGGRTDTQYF.

The J gene is TRBJ1-1, the V gene TRBV28; TRBD1 aligns across 11 bases. The germline CDR1 and CDR2 sequences are MDHEN and SYDVKM. The CDR3 has 16 amino acids. In DNA form, the CDR3 reads TGTGCTACCACCTTTTCCTTGGGACAGGGGGGCACTGAAGCTTTCTTT. The encoded protein is CATTFSLGQGGTEAFF.

The chain couples TRBV30 to TRBJ2-7; D perhaps matches TRBD1 (6 bases). The CDR3 covers 13 residues. The germline CDR1 and CDR2 sequences are GTSNPN and SVGIG (reference sequence). V lost 3 bases, J lost 2 bases, and 11 bases lay in between. This CDR3 reads CAWRGTPAYEQYF. CDR3 DNA sequence: TGTGCCTGGAGGGGGACACCGGCCTACGAGCAGTACTTC.

The CDR3 protein is CASSRMTGTGVVEHF. The DNA of the CDR3 is TGTGCCAGTAGTAGAATGACAGGGACAGGTGTAGTGGAGCATTTT. J is TRBJ1-5 and V is TRBV19; 8 bases align to TRBD1. In germline, CDR1 is LNHDA, CDR2 SQIVND (reference sequence). The CDR3 consists of 15 residues. The junction had 16 bases not matched to a gene; V was cut back by 4 bases and J by 14 bases.

This chain joins TRBV6-6 and TRBJ2-2; D is possibly TRBD2 (6 bases). The V gene's germline CDR1 is MNHNY and CDR2 SVGAGI (reference sequence). The CDR3 extends over 14 amino acids. V was pared by 5 bases and J by 6 bases, with 13 bases between. The CDR3 DNA reads TGTGCCAGCAGTGGGGGAACTAGCTCCGGGGAGCTGTTTTTT. This translates into CASSGGTSSGELFF.

The chain combines TRBV27 with TRBJ1-1, with a weak D call TRBD1 (6 bases). Germline V gives CDR1 MNHEY, CDR2 SMNVEV (reference sequence). Deletions cut 5 bases from V and 1 base from J, with 11 bases between. CDR3 length: 14 amino acids. The DNA for the CDR3 is TGTGCCAGCAGTGGAAACAGGGAGAACACTGAAGCTTTCTTT. Residues: CASSGNRENTEAFF.

There are a few counts of this clone. The chain joins TRBV7-6 to TRBJ2-5; 12 bases line up with TRBD1. V trimming: 1 base; J trimming: 5 bases; junction bases outside the gene matches: 8. The CDR3 sequence is 17 residues long. Germline V gene lookup returns CDR1 SGHVS and CDR2 FNYEAQ. CDR3 bases: TGTGCCAGCAGCTTAGGGGCCGGGACAGGGGGCTGGGAGACCCAGTACTTC. This translates into CASSLGAGTGGWETQYF.

The chain links TRBV5-4 to TRBJ2-1, with TRBD2 as a possible D gene (7 bases). Germline V lookup: CDR1 SGHNT, CDR2 YYREEE (reference sequence). Trimming cost V 5 bases and J 0 bases, with 12 bases left between them. The CDR3 contains 15 residues. For the CDR3, the DNA is TGTGCCAGCAGGGGAGGGGGGGACTCCTACAATGAGCAGTTCTTC. Translating it yields CASRGGGDSYNEQFF. Supplemented by reference TRBV5-4 and TRBJ2-1, the full variable domain reads ETGVTQSPTHLIKTRGQQVTLRCSSQSGHNTVSWYQQALGQGPQFIFQYYREEENGRGNFPPRFSGLQFPNYSSELNVNALELDDSALYLCASRGGGDSYNEQFFGPGTRLTVL.

J is TRBJ1-5 and V is TRBV18; D possibly corresponds to TRBD1 (5 bases). With 5 bases removed from V and 3 bases from J, the gap between germline ends came to 8 bases. CDR3 length equals 13 residues. Germline V gene data show CDR1 as KGHSH and CDR2 as LQKENI. For the CDR3, the DNA is TGTGCCAGCTCAAGGGGATACAATCAGCCCCAGCATTTT. Translation gives CASSRGYNQPQHF.

The CDR3 loop is CASSIIGRGTEAFF. The CDR3 DNA sequence: TGTGCCAGTAGTATTATAGGACGGGGGACTGAAGCTTTCTTT. This chain uses TRBV19 with TRBJ1-1, with D maybe TRBD1 (5 bases). Germline lookup yields CDR1 LNHDA and CDR2 SQIVND (reference sequence). This CDR3 has 14 amino acids. The V gene lost 3 bases and the J gene lost 5 bases, with 13 bases spanning the gap.

The chain joins TRBV2 to TRBJ1-5; no reliable D call. The CDR3 totals 15 residues. V shed 8 bases and J shed 4 bases, with 18 bases lying between them. CDR1 and CDR2 (germline): SNHLY, FYNNEI. The chain's CDR3 is CASATREAENQPQHF. The CDR3 nucleotides read TGTGCCAGCGCGACAAGGGAGGCGGAAAATCAGCCCCAGCATTTT.

The chain combines TRBV7-2 with TRBJ2-1; 8 bases align to TRBD1. Trimming removed 2 bases from V and 10 bases from J; junction bases left unmatched: 1. Germline CDR1 and CDR2: SGHTA and FQGNSA. The CDR3 has 12 amino acids. Written as DNA, the CDR3 is TGTGCCAGCAGCTTATGGGACAGGGAGCAGTTCTTC. This translates into CASSLWDREQFF.

For the CDR3, the DNA is TGCGCCAGCAGCCCGGGACTAGCGGGGGGATCGGGAGGGGCCAACGTCCTGACTTTC. Amino acids: CASSPGLAGGSGGANVLTF. V gene TRBV4-1 combines with J gene TRBJ2-6; 15 bases are shared with TRBD2. This CDR3 comprises 19 residues. J gave up 4 bases and V 4 bases, and 8 bases lay outside the gene matches. Germline V gene lookup returns CDR1 MGHRA and CDR2 YSYEKL.

This clone came up a few times. This chain joins TRBV5-1 and TRBJ2-2; 10 positions agree with TRBD2. The length of the CDR3 is 19 residues. V lost 3 bases, J lost 4 bases, and 15 bases stayed unmatched. CDR1 and CDR2 from the germline V gene are SGHRS and YFSETQ. The DNA for the CDR3 is TGCGCCAGCAGCTGGACCTTGAGCGGGGGGGCCTCGTTCACCGGGGAGCTGTTTTTT. Translating gives CASSWTLSGGASFTGELFF.

This clone occurred a few times. The V call is TRBV10-3, the J call TRBJ1-1; D remains ambiguous. This CDR3 has 13 residues. Germline V CDR1 and CDR2: ENHRY, SYGVKD. Trimming pared 7 bases from V and 1 base from J, leaving 10 bases between. CDR3 residues: CAIIASGNTEAFF. CDR3 nucleotides: TGTGCCATCATAGCAAGCGGGAACACTGAAGCTTTCTTT.

The rearrangement joins TRBV6-6 to TRBJ2-1, with unresolved D. The CDR3 length is 13 residues. Germline loops: CDR1 MNHNY, CDR2 SVGAGI (reference sequence). The V and J ends lost 2 bases and 3 bases respectively, with 5 bases between them. The CDR3 here is CASSYGVYNEQFF. DNA of the CDR3: TGTGCCAGCAGTTACGGAGTCTACAATGAGCAGTTCTTC.

The CDR3 protein is CASSLTGVGPNSPLHF. CDR3 coding DNA: TGTGCCAGCAGTTTGACAGGAGTAGGGCCGAATTCACCCCTCCACTTT. The chain joins TRBV28 to TRBJ1-6, with D maybe TRBD1 (6 bases). CDR3 size: 16 residues. V dropped 3 bases and J dropped 7 bases, with 16 bases sitting between them. The germline V gene encodes CDR1 MDHEN and CDR2 SYDVKM.

The chain links TRBV2 to TRBJ1-2; no definite D call. Per the germline V gene, CDR1 is SNHLY and CDR2 is FYNNEI. This CDR3 comprises 14 residues. V lost 0 bases and J lost 8, with 13 bases in between. CDR3 amino acids: CASSEASRTWGYTF. DNA for the CDR3: TGTGCCAGCAGTGAAGCGTCCCGGACTTGGGGCTACACCTTC. The full variable domain, its missing parts supplied by reference TRBV2 and TRBJ1-2, is EPEVTQTPSHQVTQMGQEVILRCVPISNHLYFYWYRQILGQKVEFLVSFYNNEISEKSEIFDDQFSVERPDGSNFTLKIRSTKLEDSAMYFCASSEASRTWGYTFGSGTRLTVV.

The rearrangement uses TRBV4-1 and TRBJ2-3, with TRBD1 identical over 9 bases. Germline lookup yields CDR1 MGHRA and CDR2 YSYEKL. After removal of 0 bases from V and 2 bases from J, the junction contained 6 bases not matched to a gene. CDR3 length equals 17 residues. The CDR3 region is CASSQDRTGDNTDTQYF. In nucleotides, the CDR3 is TGCGCCAGCAGCCAAGATCGGACAGGGGACAACACAGATACGCAGTATTTT.